The present entry profiles one T cell receptor beta chain with its context. Its antigen remains unidentified. The data derive from a study of vaccination and CD4 T cells after COVID-19. Study at large: Ranging from 14 to 241, the interval between dose two and post-vaccine sampling had a median of roughly 10 weeks.

TCRdb reprocessed the PCR reads with MiXCR, giving one entry per CDR3 protein. The table records under 20,000 distinct CDR3 sequences, 60% to 80% of them present only once. This CDR3 has 20 residues. V was pared by 5 bases and J by 3 bases, with 19 bases of the junction left unmatched. The V gene's germline CDR1 is SGHVS and CDR2 FQNEAQ. The study's findings and limits: The median number of SARS-CoV-2-reactive clonotypes increased from 21 to 38, a change that did not reach significance. Post-vaccination, and not before, a median approximately 86% of reactive clones appeared in convalescent patients.

The sample was CD4+ T cells from blood, taken before SARS-CoV-2 vaccination. The chain has TRBV7-8 and TRBJ1-6, with TRBD1 matching over 7 bases. The sequence was obtained from a human donor who had recovered from COVID-19. The CDR3 loop is CASSRTGRVLTRDYNSPLHF. In DNA, the CDR3 is TGTGCCAGCAGCAGGACAGGCAGGGTCCTGACGAGGGACTATAATTCACCCCTCCACTTT.